The TCR beta chain described here comes from a study of cytomegalovirus exposure and HLA in healthy donors. Primers for the PCR totalled 60 Vbeta and 13 Jbeta. TCRdb's copy holds only in-frame clones and misses some; the assay was immunoSEQ multiplex PCR. This table has some 130,000 clones, over 60% appearing once. CDR3 length: 14 amino acids. The germline V and J ends were trimmed by 5 bases and 3 bases, with 12 bases remaining between them. Germline values: CDR1 SGHNT, CDR2 YYREEE (reference sequence). V and J are TRBV5-4 and TRBJ2-1, with a weak D call TRBD2 (6 bases). The sequenced sample was PBMCs. The source is a human donor in good health. The CDR3 nucleotides read TGTGCCAGCAGGGGCGCTAGCGACTACAATGAGCAGTTCTTC. Its translation is CASRGASDYNEQFF. Full variable domain (missing parts from reference TRBV5-4 and TRBJ2-1): ETGVTQSPTHLIKTRGQQVTLRCSSQSGHNTVSWYQQALGQGPQFIFQYYREEENGRGNFPPRFSGLQFPNYSSELNVNALELDDSALYLCASRGASDYNEQFFGPGTRLTVL.